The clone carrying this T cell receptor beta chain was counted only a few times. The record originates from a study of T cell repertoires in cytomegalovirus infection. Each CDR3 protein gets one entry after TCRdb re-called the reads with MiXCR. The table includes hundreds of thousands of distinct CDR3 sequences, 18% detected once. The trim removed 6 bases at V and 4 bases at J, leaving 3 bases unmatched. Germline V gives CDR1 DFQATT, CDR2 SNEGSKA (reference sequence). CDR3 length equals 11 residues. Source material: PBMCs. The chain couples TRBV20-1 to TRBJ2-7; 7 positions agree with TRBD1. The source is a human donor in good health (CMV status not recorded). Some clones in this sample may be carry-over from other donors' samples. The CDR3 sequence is CSAWGQYEQYF. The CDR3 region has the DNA TGCAGTGCGTGGGGACAGTACGAGCAGTACTTC.